This TCR beta chain stems from a study of T-cell memory formation after mild COVID-19. This clonotype was observed at least ten times. MiXCR, applied by TCRdb to the 5' RACE reads, yields one record per CDR3 protein. The data hold roughly 47,000 distinct CDR3 sequences, with around 7.3% observed a single time. CDR1 is KGHSH, CDR2 LQKENI, per germline. V shed 3 bases, J shed 2 bases, and the junction held 4 bases outside the gene matches. This CDR3 contains 15 residues. The chain recombines TRBV18 with TRBJ2-3, with 8 positions matching TRBD1. The sequencing sample was made of PBMCs or a T cell subset sorted from them (not recorded which). The origin of this receptor is a man between 18 and 29 years old who had mild COVID-19 (a few samples of this study predate the infection). Cell type and time point are not known. The CDR3 nucleotides read TGTGCCAGCTCACCCAGGGGGCCAGCCACAGATACGCAGTATTTT. Amino acids: CASSPRGPATDTQYF. Complete variable domain (other parts from reference TRBV18 and TRBJ2-3): NAGVMQNPRHLVRRRGQEARLRCSPMKGHSHVYWYRQLPEEGLKFMVYLQKENIIDESGMPKERFSAEFPKEGPSILRIQQVVRGDSAAYFCASSPRGPATDTQYFGPGTRLTVL.